These T cell receptor beta chains were read from a single sample in a study of blood T cells in healthy people across ages. TCRdb re-called the 5' RACE reads with MiXCR, one entry per CDR3 protein. Here the sample spans 750,000 to 950,000 distinct CDR3 sequences, approximately 53% being singletons. What was sequenced was blood. These receptors were collected from an elderly man in good health. Each CDR3 is given with its conserved first and last residue. Each record gives: D gene, J gene, clone size, CDR3 length, V gene, CDR3 DNA, CDR3 protein. A D gene is named only where the DNA matches it firmly. The size entry is marked missing in some rows and otherwise reads once, few, many or a size class.

d_gene: TRBD1
j_gene: TRBJ2-7
abundance: few
len: 18
v_gene: TRBV10-3
CDR3nt: TGTGCCATCAGCGCCGGGACAGGGGGCCCTCCAATCCCCTACGAGCAGTACTTC
CDR3aa: CAISAGTGGPPIPYEQYF

d_gene: TRBD1
j_gene: TRBJ1-2
abundance: few
len: 14
v_gene: TRBV5-1
CDR3nt: TGCGCCAGCAGCTTGGGGACAGGGAACTATGGCTACACCTTC
CDR3aa: CASSLGTGNYGYTF

d_gene: NA
j_gene: TRBJ2-5
abundance: NA
len: 14
v_gene: TRBV7-9
CDR3nt: TGTGCCAGCAGCGTAGGGGACAACCAAGAGACCCAGTACTTC
CDR3aa: CASSVGDNQETQYF

d_gene: NA
j_gene: TRBJ2-3
abundance: once
len: 16
v_gene: TRBV5-1
CDR3nt: TGCGCCAGCAGCTTGGTCCCCCGGGGGTCCACAGATACGCAGTATTTT
CDR3aa: CASSLVPRGSTDTQYF

d_gene: NA
j_gene: TRBJ2-1
abundance: few
len: 11
v_gene: TRBV6-1
CDR3nt: TGTGCCGCTCGATTCTACAATGAGCAGTTCTTC
CDR3aa: CAARFYNEQFF

d_gene: NA
j_gene: TRBJ1-1
abundance: NA
len: 14
v_gene: TRBV7-9
CDR3nt: TGTGCCAGCAGCCCACCCGCCGGGAGGACTGAAGCTTTCTTT
CDR3aa: CASSPPAGRTEAFF

d_gene: TRBD2
j_gene: TRBJ2-3
abundance: NA
len: 17
v_gene: TRBV11-2
CDR3nt: TGTGCCAGCAGCGGCGGGGGTAGCGGGAGGGCCGCAGATACGCAGTATTTT
CDR3aa: CASSGGGSGRAADTQYF

d_gene: TRBD1
j_gene: TRBJ2-7
abundance: few
len: 14
v_gene: TRBV5-1
CDR3nt: TGCGCCAGCAGCCGACAGGGGGTAGGCTACGAGCAGTACTTC
CDR3aa: CASSRQGVGYEQYF

d_gene: TRBD2
j_gene: TRBJ2-4
abundance: NA
len: 17
v_gene: TRBV4-2
CDR3nt: TGTGCCAGCAGCCAGGAACCGGGCGGGAGGGCCAAAAACATTCAGTACTTC
CDR3aa: CASSQEPGGRAKNIQYF

d_gene: TRBD2
j_gene: TRBJ2-7
abundance: NA
len: 13
v_gene: TRBV7-9
CDR3nt: TGTGCCAGCACGGAACTAGCGGGAGGCGAGCAGTACTTC
CDR3aa: CASTELAGGEQYF

d_gene: TRBD2
j_gene: TRBJ2-1
abundance: NA
len: 16
v_gene: TRBV3-1
CDR3nt: TGTGCCAGCAGCCGGACTAGCGGAGGGGACTACAATGAGCAGTTCTTC
CDR3aa: CASSRTSGGDYNEQFF

d_gene: TRBD1
j_gene: TRBJ1-2
abundance: few
len: 16
v_gene: TRBV4-2
CDR3nt: TGTGCCAGCAGCCAGGGGGGTACAGGGGGCTTCAATGGCTACACCTTC
CDR3aa: CASSQGGTGGFNGYTF

d_gene: NA
j_gene: TRBJ2-3
abundance: few
len: 17
v_gene: TRBV6-1
CDR3nt: TGTGCCAGCAGGGAGGACACAACCAGTCTCGGTTCGAGATACGCGTATTTT
CDR3aa: CASREDTTSLGSRYAYF

d_gene: NA
j_gene: TRBJ1-5
abundance: NA
len: 13
v_gene: TRBV12-3/TRBV12-4
CDR3nt: TGTGCCAGCAGTTTTAGGGTCGACCAGCCTCAGCATTTT
CDR3aa: CASSFRVDQPQHF